This T cell receptor beta chain was obtained from a study of glioma-infiltrating T cells after dendritic cell vaccination. Across the study: Samples are from glioblastoma patients in Phase I and II dendritic cell vaccine trials. Three intradermal dendritic cell vaccine injections were given every two weeks.

Germline lookup yields CDR1 LNHDA and CDR2 SQIVND (reference sequence). CDR3 length: 14 residues. V shed 3 bases and J 2 bases; nucleotides not matched to a gene: 0. Amplification used 60 V beta primers and 13 J beta primers. The protocol was immunoSEQ multiplex PCR, while the TCRdb copy is restricted to in-frame clones and leaves out a portion. Counted here are just under 85,000 clones, roughly 90% occurring once; the ten biggest clones make up approximately 2.9%. Sample: blood, taken before dendritic cell vaccination. This receptor was taken from a human donor with glioblastoma. The chain links TRBV19 to TRBJ1-2; 10 bases line up with TRBD1. The CDR3 is CASSMDRGNYGYTF. In DNA, the CDR3 is TGTGCCAGTAGTATGGACAGGGGGAACTATGGCTACACCTTC.